The next 9 T cell receptor beta chains were all read from a single sample in a study of blood T cell repertoires in COVID-19. The assay was immunoSEQ multiplex PCR, and TCRdb's table has in-frame clones only and misses some. The table records approximately 170,000 clones, under 90% of them present only once. The sample was PBMCs or T cells enriched from blood (not recorded which). These receptors were taken from a woman in her forties or fifties who had recovered from COVID-19.

This clone was seen a few times. This sequence joins TRBV11-2 and TRBJ2-3; 8 nucleotides match TRBD1. CDR3 length: 18 amino acids. V was pared by 1 base and J by 2 bases, with 11 bases of the junction left unmatched. The germline V gene encodes CDR1 SGHAT and CDR2 FQNNGV. In DNA form, the CDR3 reads TGTGCCAGCAGCTTAGGGCGAGGACAGGGACGGTCCACAGATACGCAGTATTTT. This translates into CASSLGRGQGRSTDTQYF.

J is TRBJ2-2 and V is TRBV6-2 or TRBV6-3; TRBD2 agrees at 13 bases. CDR3 length: 15 residues. With V trimmed by 5 bases and J by 7 bases, 4 bases remained unmatched. The germline gives CDR1 MNHEY, CDR2 SVGEGT. CDR3 sequence reads: CASSVTSGRVGELFF. CDR3 sequence (DNA): TGTGCCAGCAGTGTCACTAGCGGGAGGGTCGGGGAGCTGTTTTTT.

The J gene is TRBJ1-6, the V gene TRBV6-5, with 7 bases aligning to TRBD1. CDR3 length equals 15 residues. With V trimmed by 7 bases and J by 6 bases, 9 bases remained unmatched. Germline lookup yields CDR1 MNHEY and CDR2 SVGAGI. This CDR3 reads CASKETGQLNSPLHF. In DNA form, the CDR3 reads TGTGCCAGCAAAGAAACGGGACAGCTTAATTCACCCCTCCACTTT.

The chain has TRBV5-4 and TRBJ1-4, with TRBD1 as a possible D gene (6 bases). Trimming cost V 2 bases and J 6 bases, with 14 bases left between them. Germline-derived CDR1 and CDR2 are SGHNT and YYREEE (reference sequence). The CDR3 consists of 15 residues. CDR3 protein: CASSLGGGTYEKLFF. CDR3 coding DNA: TGTGCCAGCAGCTTAGGGGGGGGCACCTATGAAAAACTGTTTTTT.

CDR3 coding DNA: TGTGCCAGTAGTAAACCGGGACTAGCGGGAGGAGGAGATACGCAGTATTTT. Amino acid sequence: CASSKPGLAGGGDTQYF. V gene TRBV19 combines with J gene TRBJ2-3, with 15 bases aligning to TRBD2. This CDR3 contains 17 residues. The V and J ends lost 4 bases and 5 bases, in that order; junction bases with no gene match: 7. CDR1 is LNHDA and CDR2 is SQIVND in the germline V gene (reference sequence).

This clone was recorded only once. This chain connects TRBV12-3 or TRBV12-4 to TRBJ2-7; 9 nucleotides line up with TRBD1. With V trimmed by 6 bases and J by 2 bases, 2 bases remained unmatched. CDR3 length equals 13 residues. Here the CDR3 reads CASSRTGAYEQYF. The CDR3 region has the DNA TGTGCCAGCAGCCGGACAGGGGCCTACGAGCAGTACTTC.

The chain combines TRBV7-2 with TRBJ2-7; 8 positions agree with TRBD1. Looked up from germline, CDR1 is SGHTA and CDR2 is FQGNSA. V trimming: 2 bases; J trimming: 5 bases; junction bases outside the gene matches: 5. CDR3 length: 14 residues. DNA for the CDR3: TGTGCCAGCAGCTTACCGGACAGGGTCCACGAGCAGTACTTC. The encoded protein is CASSLPDRVHEQYF.

The gene calls are TRBV5-1 and TRBJ2-5; 12 positions agree with TRBD2. Germline V CDR1 and CDR2: SGHRS, YFSETQ. CDR3 length equals 19 residues. The V segment lost 7 bases and the J segment 0 bases; nucleotides outside the gene matches: 16. CDR3 bases: TGCGCCAGCCTGGGGAACGCTGGGACTAGCGGGCCGTACCAAGAGACCCAGTACTTC. Translating it yields CASLGNAGTSGPYQETQYF.

The rearrangement uses TRBV27 and TRBJ2-2; no definite D call. Germline V CDR1 and CDR2: MNHEY, SMNVEV (reference sequence). V shed 7 bases and J shed 5 bases, with 14 bases lying between them. This CDR3 has 14 amino acids. The chain's CDR3 is CASKRTFLTGELFF. The CDR3 DNA is TGTGCCAGCAAGAGAACCTTCTTAACCGGGGAGCTGTTTTTT.